Included here is one T cell receptor beta chain sequence, with context. The target antigen is unknown. A linear amplification protocol produced the TCR libraries from 500 ng of total RNA. Original analysis: Roughly five healthy donors contributed 78,498 sequenced TCR alpha transcripts. TCRdb independently ran MiXCR on the reads; one entry per CDR3 protein. None of the V and J calls come from the authors' own analysis; TCRdb made them. This repertoire shows 200,000 or so distinct CDR3 sequences, 74% found once; its top ten account for roughly 2.3%. This sample was taken from a study of healthy donors' naive CD4 and CD8 T cells. About the research overall: All functional IMGT TCR alpha variants were covered by new primers. The study, taken as a whole, reports: About 13% of CD4/CD8 propensity variance appeared explained by V, J and CDR3 charge. Positive CDR3 charge linked to CD4+ cells, negative to CD8+ cells.

The V segment lost 6 bases and the J segment 7 bases; nucleotides outside the gene matches: 13. In germline, CDR1 is LNHDA, CDR2 SQIVND (reference sequence). CDR3 size: 16 residues. The TCR was taken from a pool of human donors in good health; the sample pools cells from several healthy donors. Sequences were obtained from naive CD4+ and CD8+ T cells sorted from blood, pooled from several donors. This chain links TRBV19 with TRBJ2-1; the match to TRBD2 covers 9 bases. The CDR3 nucleotides are TGTGCCAGTAGACGCATAGCGGGAGTAGATTTTAATGAGCAGTTCTTC. As protein: CASRRIAGVDFNEQFF.